The rows below give T cell receptor beta chains drawn from one sample of a study of OX40 agonist ivuxolimab in advanced cancers. Sequencing used immunoSEQ multiplex PCR; TCRdb keeps in-frame clones, though not all of them. The data contain around 92,000 clones, around 94% of them singletons. The material sequenced was CD4+ or CD8+ T cells sorted from blood, taken in a trial of the OX40 agonist ivuxolimab. The origin of the receptors is an adult with an advanced solid tumor such as melanoma, head and neck, liver or kidney cancer. Both conserved end residues are part of each CDR3. The D gene is left open where the match is weak. Size is omitted from some rows. Given values are once, few, many or a class for expanded clones.

TRBJ2-5 . TRBV30 . TGTGCCTGGAGTGCGGTTTGGGAGACCCAGTACTTC CAWSAVWETQYF
TRBJ2-3 . TRBV20-1 . TGCAGTGCCTGGACAGTAGATACGCAGTATTTT CSAWTVDTQYF
TRBJ1-6 . TRBV6-6 . TGTGCCAGCAGTTACGGGTCGCATAATTCACCCCTCCACTTT CASSYGSHNSPLHF
TRBJ1-1 . TRBV28 . TGTGCCAGCAGTTTACGGAGGGGAACTGAAGCTTTCTTT CASSLRRGTEAFF
TRBJ1-1 . TRBV6-6 . TGTGCCAGCAGCTCGCACGCTGTTGGTACTGAAGCTTTCTTT CASSSHAVGTEAFF
TRBJ2-2 . TRBV7-9 . TGTGCCAGCAGCTCATCCGCCGTAGCGAACACCGGGGAGCTGTTTTTT CASSSSAVANTGELFF
TRBJ2-5 . TRBV10-3 TRBD1 TGTGCCATCAGTGAAACAGGGGGCGAAGCAGAGACCCAGTACTTC CAISETGGEAETQYF
TRBJ2-3 . TRBV11-3 TRBD2 TGTGCCAGCAGTCGCGGGGGGGCGAAAGATACGCAGTATTTT CASSRGGAKDTQYF
TRBJ2-1 . TRBV2 TRBD2 TGTGCCAGCAGTGAAAGGCGGGAGTCCTACAATGAGCAGTTCTTC CASSERRESYNEQFF
TRBJ1-3 . TRBV6-1 . TGTGCCAGCAGTGAAGCCTCACGCTCCTCTGGAAACACCATATATTTT CASSEASRSSGNTIYF
TRBJ1-6 . TRBV30 . TGTGCCTGGAGTGTACAACCGAATTCACCCCTCCACTTT CAWSVQPNSPLHF
TRBJ2-1 . TRBV7-3 . TGTGCCAGCAGCTTATATCAGAATAATGAGCAGTTCTTC CASSLYQNNEQFF
TRBJ2-6 . TRBV27 . TGTGCCAGGGGATGGGGGGCCAACGTCCTGACTTTC CARGWGANVLTF
TRBJ2-7 once TRBV6-6 TRBD1 TGTGCCAGCAGTGCGTCAAAAACAGGGGGTGGGTACGAGCAGTACTTC CASSASKTGGGYEQYF
TRBJ1-4 . TRBV15 . TGTGCCACCAGCAGAGGGCATCAAAGGGAGGGGCTGGTTGAAAAACTGTTTTTT CATSRGHQREGLVEKLFF
TRBJ1-2 . TRBV6-5 . TGTGCCAGCAGTTACTCGGACGGTTTGTATGGCTACACCTTC CASSYSDGLYGYTF
TRBJ1-1 . TRBV9 TRBD1 TGTGCCAGCAACCCCCAGGGGGTCTCTAACACTGAAGCTTTCTTT CASNPQGVSNTEAFF
TRBJ1-5 . TRBV19 . TGTGCCAGTACCAGGGCCTTGGCCTTCAATCAGCCCCAGCATTTT CASTRALAFNQPQHF
TRBJ1-1 . TRBV28 . TGTGCCAGCCGAGTGAACACTGAAGCTTTCTTT CASRVNTEAFF